A selection of T cell receptor beta chains follows, all from one sample in a study of cytomegalovirus exposure and HLA in healthy donors. Generated by immunoSEQ multiplex PCR, the TCRdb table keeps only in-frame clones and is missing some. The table includes 100,000 or so clones, 50% to 70% detected once. What was sequenced was PBMCs. Receptors originate from a man aged 25-40 years in good health and CMV-seropositive. The CDR3 runs from the conserved cysteine through the conserved F or W. D genes are given only for firm matches. A row's size may be missing; if present it is once, few, many or a size class.

>NA|TRBJ2-3|NA|TRBV10-3
TGTGCCATCAGTGCCTTAGATACGCAGTATTTT
CAISALDTQYF
>NA|TRBJ2-3|TRBD2|TRBV5-1
TGCGCCAGCAGCCTAGAACAAGCGGGGGGGCCTCCAGATACGCAGTATTTT
CASSLEQAGGPPDTQYF
>NA|TRBJ2-5|NA|TRBV5-8
TGTGCCAGCAGCTTGCCCCTAGGGGTACAAGAGACCCAGTACTTC
CASSLPLGVQETQYF
>NA|TRBJ1-2|NA|TRBV6-7
TGTGCCAGCTGTGGGAGCTATGGCTACACCTTC
CASCGSYGYTF
>NA|TRBJ2-7|NA|TRBV7-6
TGTGCCAGCAGCCTTGGAGAGGGCATGGCCTACGAGCAGTACTTC
CASSLGEGMAYEQYF
>few|TRBJ1-2|TRBD1|TRBV18
TGTGCCAGCTCACCACGACAGGGGAGCTCCTATGGCTACACCTTC
CASSPRQGSSYGYTF
>NA|TRBJ1-2|NA|TRBV7-9
TGTGCCAGCAGCTTAAGGCAGGGGTCGGAGAATGGCTACACCTTC
CASSLRQGSENGYTF
>NA|TRBJ2-3|NA|TRBV7-9
TGTGCCAGCAGCCTAGGTGGCAGGGACACAGATACGCAGTATTTT
CASSLGGRDTDTQYF
>once|TRBJ2-1|TRBD2|TRBV9
TGTGCCAGCGCCCCCCCCTCTAGCGGGGGATACAATGAGCAGTTCTTC
CASAPPSSGGYNEQFF
>NA|TRBJ1-1|TRBD1|TRBV10-3
TGTGCCATCAGTGGAGCCTTCCCGGGACAGGGGGGGATGAACACTGAAGCTTTCTTT
CAISGAFPGQGGMNTEAFF
>once|TRBJ2-4|TRBD1|TRBV5-1
TGCGCCAGCAGCTACAGGGGGCCGAATACCCTAGCCAAAAACATTCAGTACTTC
CASSYRGPNTLAKNIQYF
>NA|TRBJ2-3|TRBD1|TRBV2
TGTGCCAGCAGGAGACAGGGTAGGGCAGATACGCAGTATTTT
CASRRQGRADTQYF
>NA|TRBJ1-2|NA|TRBV30
TGTGCCTGGAGTCGACAGGATAACTATGGCTACACCTTC
CAWSRQDNYGYTF
>few|TRBJ2-2|NA|TRBV4-1
TGCGCCAGCAGCCAACCAGACTACGGATACACCGGGGAGCTGTTTTTT
CASSQPDYGYTGELFF
>NA|TRBJ1-2|TRBD1|TRBV5-6
TGTGCCAGCAGCATCGGACAGGAGACAAACTATGGCTACACCTTC
CASSIGQETNYGYTF
>NA|TRBJ1-5|TRBD1|TRBV7-9
TGTTCCAGCAGCTCACAGGGGGGCGATAGCAATCAGCCCCAGCATTTT
CSSSSQGGDSNQPQHF
>few|TRBJ1-2|NA|TRBV4-1
TGCGCCAGCAGCCAAGGAGGCGGCTACACCTTC
CASSQGGGYTF
>NA|TRBJ2-3|NA|TRBV6-6
TGTGCCAGCAGCCCCGGCGGGGATACGCAGTATTTT
CASSPGGDTQYF
>NA|TRBJ2-7|TRBD1|TRBV2
TGTGCCAGCAGTGAAGCGGACAGGGGTGATTACGAGCAGTACTTC
CASSEADRGDYEQYF
>few|TRBJ1-1|NA|TRBV12-5
TGTGCTAGTGGTCCGGGGAACACTGAAGCTTTCTTT
CASGPGNTEAFF
>NA|TRBJ1-1|TRBD1|TRBV5-4
TGTGCCAGCAGCGTTCAGGGGGCGGTTTTAAACCCTGAAGCTTTCTTT
CASSVQGAVLNPEAFF
>few|TRBJ1-1|NA|TRBV5-1
TGCGCCAGCAGCTTGGTCAGACAGAACACTGAAGCTTTCTTT
CASSLVRQNTEAFF
>few|TRBJ2-7|TRBD2|TRBV11-3
TGTGCCAGCAGCCCATCTAGCGGGGCATACTCCTACGAGCAGTACTTC
CASSPSSGAYSYEQYF
>once|TRBJ1-3|NA|TRBV15
TGTGCCACCAGCAGAGTAGGAGGTTATTCTGGAAACACCATATATTTT
CATSRVGGYSGNTIYF
>NA|TRBJ1-3|TRBD1|TRBV4-1
TGCGCCAGCAGCCAAGTCCAAGGGCGACAGGGGCCTGGAAACACCATATATTTT
CASSQVQGRQGPGNTIYF
>NA|TRBJ2-3|NA|TRBV5-4
TGTGCCAGCAGCGAACAGGGTAGGAGGACAGATACGCAGTATTTT
CASSEQGRRTDTQYF
>NA|TRBJ1-2|TRBD1|TRBV4-1
TGCGCCAGCAGCCATGGTACGGGACAGAAAGATAACTATGGCTACACCTTC
CASSHGTGQKDNYGYTF
>few|TRBJ2-3|NA|TRBV9
TGTGCCAGCAGCGACAGTTACACAGATACGCAGTATTTT
CASSDSYTDTQYF
>NA|TRBJ2-6|NA|TRBV2
TGTGCCAGCAGTGAAAATCAGATTGTGGCCAACGTCCTGACTTTC
CASSENQIVANVLTF
>few|TRBJ2-7|TRBD2|TRBV6-1
TGTGCCAGCAGTGAAGTTCGAGCGGGGGGGTTCTACGAGCAGTACTTC
CASSEVRAGGFYEQYF
>once|TRBJ2-1|TRBD1|TRBV5-5
TGTGCCAGCAGCTCCCCCCTGACAGGGCTTGGAGAGCAGTTCTTC
CASSSPLTGLGEQFF
>NA|TRBJ2-7|NA|TRBV10-2
TGCGCCAGCAGTGCCTCAGGGGTACACTACGAGCAGTACTTC
CASSASGVHYEQYF
>few|TRBJ1-1|NA|TRBV2
TGTGCCAGCAGTGAAGACAGGGTAAAAGCTTTCTTT
CASSEDRVKAFF
>once|TRBJ1-1|NA|TRBV6-1
TGTGCCAGCAGCGGGAATACAATACTGAACACTGAAGCTTTCTTT
CASSGNTILNTEAFF
>NA|TRBJ2-1|TRBD2|TRBV5-1
TGCGCCAGCAGCTTGGCCATGACTAGCGGAAAAATTTACAATGAGCAGTTCTTC
CASSLAMTSGKIYNEQFF
>NA|TRBJ2-7|TRBD1|TRBV6-1
TGTGCCAGCAGTGAAATCGTTGGGACAGGGATGGACGAGCAGTACTTC
CASSEIVGTGMDEQYF
>few|TRBJ2-1|TRBD2|TRBV10-3
TGTGCCATCAGTGAGGAGCGGGGACTATCTGAGCAGTTCTTC
CAISEERGLSEQFF
>NA|TRBJ2-3|TRBD2|TRBV30
TGTGCCTGGATGGGGGAGCGGGGGGCCTATTCATCGTATACGCAGTATTTT
CAWMGERGAYSSYTQYF
>NA|TRBJ2-7|NA|TRBV5-1
TGCGCCAGCAGTTCGGGTCAGGGGACCTACGAGCAGTACTTC
CASSSGQGTYEQYF
>NA|TRBJ2-1|NA|TRBV6-6
TGTGCCAGCAGTTACTCGACTGGGAATGAGCAGTTCTTC
CASSYSTGNEQFF
>NA|TRBJ2-5|NA|TRBV11-2
TGTGCCAGCAGCTTAAGTTCGGGTATCGGGACCCAGTACTTC
CASSLSSGIGTQYF
>NA|TRBJ2-1|TRBD2|TRBV6-5
TGTGCCAGCAGTTACTCTCTAGCGGGGACCCAGAATGAGCAGTTCTTC
CASSYSLAGTQNEQFF
>NA|TRBJ2-1|TRBD1|TRBV4-1
TGCGCCAGCAGCCGGGTGGGACAGGACTCCTACAATGAGCAGTTCTTC
CASSRVGQDSYNEQFF
>NA|TRBJ1-2|NA|TRBV10-2
TGCGCCAGCAGTGCACAGGACTATGGCTACACCTTC
CASSAQDYGYTF
>once|TRBJ1-2|NA|TRBV6-6
TGTGCCAGCAGTTACGGCGGGAGGGGCTATGGCTACACCTTC
CASSYGGRGYGYTF
>NA|TRBJ1-2|NA|TRBV6-5
TGTGCCAGTTCAGGGGCGCCCTATGGCTACACCTTC
CASSGAPYGYTF
>NA|TRBJ1-3|NA|TRBV7-2
TGTGCCAGCAGTCCCTCCTACGGGACTGGCGACACCATATATTTT
CASSPSYGTGDTIYF
>NA|TRBJ2-7|TRBD1|TRBV2
TGTGCCAGCAGGGGACAGGGTCCCTACGAGCAGTACTTC
CASRGQGPYEQYF
>NA|TRBJ2-7|TRBD2|TRBV6-1
TGTGCCAGCAGTGCCTTGGGACTAGCGATTTACGAGCAGTACTTC
CASSALGLAIYEQYF
>NA|TRBJ2-1|TRBD1|TRBV7-9
TGTGCCAGCAGCGCTGCACAGGGGGATATCTCCTACAATGAGCAGTTCTTC
CASSAAQGDISYNEQFF
>NA|TRBJ2-2|NA|TRBV2
TGTGCCGGAAGCAGGGAAACCGGGGAGCTGTTTTTT
CAGSRETGELFF
>NA|TRBJ2-2|TRBD2|TRBV5-4
TGTGCCAGCAGCTCGCCTATAGCGGGGGCGGGGACCGGGGAGCTGTTTTTT
CASSSPIAGAGTGELFF
>NA|TRBJ2-7|NA|TRBV13
TGTGCCAGCAGCCCGAGGGCGGGCTCCTACGAGCAGTACTTC
CASSPRAGSYEQYF
>NA|TRBJ2-7|TRBD2|TRBV11-1
TGTGCCAGCAGCTCAGACCACCAGGCGGGGGTCGAGCAGTACTTC
CASSSDHQAGVEQYF
>NA|TRBJ1-1|NA|TRBV7-6
TGTGCCAGCAGCTTAGCGGTGGGCGCGGGTTCCACTGAAGCTTTCTTT
CASSLAVGAGSTEAFF
>NA|TRBJ1-2|TRBD1|TRBV27
TGTGCCAGCAGTTTGGGACAGGGGTATGGCTACACCTTC
CASSLGQGYGYTF
>NA|TRBJ2-6|NA|TRBV7-9
TGTGCCAGCAGCTCCGACTATCTCTCTGGGGCCAACGTCCTGACTTTC
CASSSDYLSGANVLTF
>few|TRBJ1-6|NA|TRBV6-1
TGTGCCAGCAGTGAAGCCCCGGGACTGGGATGGACACCCCTCCACTTT
CASSEAPGLGWTPLHF